Shown below are 19 T cell receptor beta chains from a single sample sequenced in a study of T cell responses to AZD1222 COVID-19 vaccine (dated by TCRdb to the early 2020s). What this sample's time point label stands for: about 28 days (+/-7) after the second vaccine dose. The library was built by means of the immunoSEQ multiplex PCR assay. Held by TCRdb, this immuneACCESS table contains in-frame sequences only and omits some clones. Under half of the omission traces to an unresolved V gene where checked; the cause of the rest is unknown. The sample records over 80,000 clones, roughly 92% of which are singletons. The ten largest clones add up to 6.5% to 10% of the sample. The sample here was peripheral blood, taken 28 days after the second AZD1222 dose. These receptors all come from an adult who received the AZD1222 COVID-19 vaccine.

This chain links TRBV5-1 with TRBJ2-1; no firm D call. Looked up from germline, CDR1 is SGHRS and CDR2 is YFSETQ. The V gene lost 0 bases and the J gene lost 4 bases, with 5 bases spanning the gap. The CDR3 is 13 amino acids. CDR3 amino acids: CASSLGVYNEQFF. In DNA, the CDR3 is TGCGCCAGCAGCTTGGGCGTTTACAATGAGCAGTTCTTC.

In the case of this clone: The sample holds other DNA sequences that translate to the same CDR3. The chain uses TRBV18 and TRBJ1-2; maybe TRBD1 (6 bases). Germline V gene lookup returns CDR1 KGHSH and CDR2 LQKENI. Trimming shortened V by 2 bases and J by 0 bases, and 7 bases separated the two germline ends. This CDR3 has 14 residues. The CDR3 DNA follows: TGTGCCAGCTCACCAGGGACATCTAACTATGGCTACACCTTC. Amino acids: CASSPGTSNYGYTF. The variable domain in full, with the rest retrieved from reference TRBV18 and TRBJ1-2, is NAGVMQNPRHLVRRRGQEARLRCSPMKGHSHVYWYRQLPEEGLKFMVYLQKENIIDESGMPKERFSAEFPKEGPSILRIQQVVRGDSAAYFCASSPGTSNYGYTFGSGTRLTVV.

This clone is labeled medium-sized (0.01 to 0.1%). The gene calls are TRBV24-1 and TRBJ2-5; D ambiguous. Trimming took off 5 bases at V and 0 bases at J, with 3 bases between the two ends. Germline V gives CDR1 KGHDR, CDR2 SFDVKD. The CDR3 length is 12 residues. Here the CDR3 DNA reads TGTGCCACCAGTGGGGACCAAGAGACCCAGTACTTC. Its translation is CATSGDQETQYF.

This chain joins TRBV7-8 and TRBJ1-3; D is unresolved. This CDR3 has 16 amino acids. CDR1 is SGHVS, CDR2 FQNEAQ, per germline. V gave up 3 bases and J gave up 0 bases, with 12 bases separating them. CDR3 region: CASSFRADLSGNTIYF. The CDR3 DNA sequence: TGTGCCAGCAGCTTTCGGGCGGACCTCTCTGGAAACACCATATATTTT.

This chain connects TRBV2 to TRBJ2-1; D unclear. From germline, CDR1 is SNHLY and CDR2 FYNNEI. The V end lost 6 bases, the J end lost 10 bases, and 1 base lay between the germline ends. The CDR3 has 8 residues. CDR3 sequence (DNA): TGTGCCAGCAGCGAGCAGTTCTTC. Residues: CASSEQFF.

V and J are TRBV6-5 and TRBJ1-1, with D possibly TRBD1 on 5 matching bases. The CDR3 has 13 amino acids. V lost 8 bases to trimming and J lost 10 bases, with 20 bases between them. Per germline, CDR1 MNHEY and CDR2 SVGAGI. CDR3 DNA sequence: TGTGCCAGCGGAGGAGGGACTTCCCGTTTAGCTTTCTTT. Protein sequence: CASGGGTSRLAFF.

CDR3 protein: CASSPYSLGTGLNEQFF. The CDR3 nucleotides read TGTGCCAGCTCACCCTACAGTCTAGGGACAGGACTGAATGAGCAGTTCTTC. The V call is TRBV18, the J call TRBJ2-1; 8 positions agree with TRBD1. The CDR3 totals 17 residues. Germline V gives CDR1 KGHSH, CDR2 LQKENI. The V gene end was trimmed by 3 bases and the J gene end by 7 bases; junction bases not matched to a gene: 14. The entire variable domain, with the rest obtained from reference TRBV18 and TRBJ2-1, is as follows: NAGVMQNPRHLVRRRGQEARLRCSPMKGHSHVYWYRQLPEEGLKFMVYLQKENIIDESGMPKERFSAEFPKEGPSILRIQQVVRGDSAAYFCASSPYSLGTGLNEQFFGPGTRLTVL.

In this sample, this clone turned up a few times. The chain is built from TRBV28 and TRBJ2-4, with TRBD2 matching over 13 bases. The germline V gene has CDR1 MDHEN and CDR2 SYDVKM. The length of the CDR3 is 17 residues. J lost 0 bases, V lost 7 bases, and 6 bases had no gene match. CDR3 residues: CASKGTSGVIAKNIQYF. The CDR3 nucleotides read TGTGCCAGCAAAGGGACTAGCGGGGTTATAGCCAAAAACATTCAGTACTTC.

The V and J genes are TRBV3-1 (or the pseudogene TRBV3-2) and TRBJ2-7, with TRBD1 as a possible D gene (5 bases). CDR1 is LGHDT and CDR2 is YNNKEL in the germline V gene (reference sequence). The CDR3 has 15 residues. Trimming took 4 bases from V and 0 from J, leaving 13 bases between them. CDR3 coding DNA: TGTGCCAGCAGCCCGCAGGGCCTACTCTCCTACGAGCAGTACTTC. Protein sequence: CASSPQGLLSYEQYF.

V gene TRBV24-1 combines with J gene TRBJ2-4; D is uncertain. Between the trimmed V and J ends, which lost 2 bases and 0 bases, there was a span of 10 bases. Germline loops: CDR1 KGHDR, CDR2 SFDVKD. CDR3 length: 16 residues. The CDR3 spells CATSDSADLAKNIQYF. DNA of the CDR3: TGTGCCACCAGTGATTCGGCAGATCTAGCCAAAAACATTCAGTACTTC.

V gene TRBV19 combines with J gene TRBJ2-3, with 8 bases fitting TRBD2. Germline V gene sequence: CDR1 LNHDA, CDR2 SQIVND (reference sequence). The CDR3 is made up of 16 amino acids. V dropped 2 bases and J dropped 1; count of bases not matched to a gene: 5. The chain's CDR3 is CASSIRWREGTDTQYF. CDR3 nucleotides: TGTGCCAGTAGTATACGATGGCGGGAGGGCACAGATACGCAGTATTTT.

The J gene is TRBJ2-2, the V gene TRBV11-1, with D tentatively TRBD1 (5 bases). Germline V gene sequence: CDR1 SGHAT, CDR2 FQDESV (reference sequence). The V gene lost 4 bases and the J gene lost 5 bases, with 8 bases spanning the gap. CDR3 length equals 13 residues. The CDR3 bases are TGTGCCAGCAGCTGGGGCGTAACCGGGGAGCTGTTTTTT. It yields the protein CASSWGVTGELFF.

This chain connects TRBV19 to TRBJ2-2, with 11 bases fitting TRBD1. Per the germline V gene, CDR1 is LNHDA and CDR2 is SQIVND (reference sequence). The CDR3 extends over 15 amino acids. V lost 6 bases to trimming and J lost 6 bases; unmatched junction nucleotides: 6. Here the CDR3 reads CASRWGQGVSGELFF. CDR3 sequence (DNA): TGTGCCAGTAGGTGGGGACAGGGGGTATCCGGGGAGCTGTTTTTT.

This clone was recorded once. The chain couples TRBV21-1 to TRBJ1-6. TRBV21-1 is annotated as a pseudogene. The CDR3 covers 18 residues. The CDR3 loop is CASSYRDRGALLHSPLHF. Written as DNA, the CDR3 is TGTGCCAGCAGCTACCGGGACCGGGGCGCCCTTCTACATTCACCCCTCCACTTT.

The chain uses TRBV19 and TRBJ1-5; 8 bases line up with TRBD1. Germline assignment: CDR1 LNHDA and CDR2 SQIVND (reference sequence). Trimming removed 8 bases from V and 2 bases from J; junction bases left unmatched: 5. The CDR3 is 14 amino acids. The CDR3 spells CASHQGAGNQPQHF. Here the CDR3 DNA reads TGTGCCAGTCACCAGGGGGCGGGCAATCAGCCCCAGCATTTT.

CDR3 nucleotide sequence: TGTGCCAGCAGCTTGGCCTTCGGGGAAGCTTTCTTT. Protein sequence: CASSLAFGEAFF. This rearrangement joins TRBV5-5 to TRBJ1-1; no definite D call. In germline, CDR1 is SGHKS, CDR2 YYEKEE (reference sequence). The CDR3 sequence is 12 residues long. V was clipped by 0 bases and J by 8 bases, with 8 bases between them.

The chain is built from TRBV7-9 and TRBJ1-2; a weak D match, TRBD1 (5 bases). The CDR3 totals 14 residues. The ends were cut back, 1 base at V and 2 bases at J, with 8 bases in the middle. Germline assignment: CDR1 SEHNR and CDR2 FQNEAQ (reference sequence). The CDR3: CASSLGQQNYGYTF. The CDR3 DNA reads as TGTGCCAGCAGCTTAGGACAGCAAAACTATGGCTACACCTTC.

This sequence joins TRBV7-9 and TRBJ2-1; D uncertain. The CDR3 extends over 14 amino acids. V was clipped by 10 bases and J by 5 bases, with 18 bases between them. From germline, CDR1 is SEHNR and CDR2 FQNEAQ (reference sequence). The CDR3 nucleotides are TGTGCCACCCAAAGGGCTAGTTACAACAATGAGCAGTTCTTC. It translates to CATQRASYNNEQFF.

The chain has TRBV7-9 and TRBJ2-7, with D maybe TRBD1 (6 bases). The ends were cut back, 4 bases at V and 7 bases at J, with 17 bases in the middle. CDR1 is SEHNR, CDR2 FQNEAQ, per germline (reference sequence). The length of the CDR3 is 14 residues. Here the CDR3 DNA reads TGTGCCAGCAGCTCCGTCACAGGGAACAGGGAGCAGTACTTC. This sequence encodes CASSSVTGNREQYF.